This T cell receptor beta chain is from a study of blood T cells in healthy people across ages. The CDR3 runs to 16 residues. From germline, CDR1 is DFQATT and CDR2 SNEGSKA (reference sequence). V dropped 1 base and J dropped 0 bases, with 15 bases sitting between them. Individuals who donated were healthy Caucasians from Russia aged roughly 6 to 100. It was with a sample-barcoded 5' primer and a J-beta primer mix that a second PCR of about 6 to 12 cycles was run. Template switching added a 12-random-nucleotide identifier to every cDNA molecule. TCRdb re-derived calls from the 5' RACE reads in MiXCR, one entry per CDR3 protein. The repertoire consists of 1.2 million to 1.5 million distinct CDR3 sequences, with 35% to 45% occurring once and the leading ten covering 7% to 9%.

The V and J genes are TRBV20-1 and TRBJ1-1, with D possibly being TRBD1 (6 bases). This sequence originates from a woman under 30 in good health. The sequencing input was blood. This CDR3 is CSARGQERIMNTEAFF. The CDR3 DNA reads as TGCAGTGCTAGAGGACAGGAAAGGATCATGAACACTGAAGCTTTCTTT.